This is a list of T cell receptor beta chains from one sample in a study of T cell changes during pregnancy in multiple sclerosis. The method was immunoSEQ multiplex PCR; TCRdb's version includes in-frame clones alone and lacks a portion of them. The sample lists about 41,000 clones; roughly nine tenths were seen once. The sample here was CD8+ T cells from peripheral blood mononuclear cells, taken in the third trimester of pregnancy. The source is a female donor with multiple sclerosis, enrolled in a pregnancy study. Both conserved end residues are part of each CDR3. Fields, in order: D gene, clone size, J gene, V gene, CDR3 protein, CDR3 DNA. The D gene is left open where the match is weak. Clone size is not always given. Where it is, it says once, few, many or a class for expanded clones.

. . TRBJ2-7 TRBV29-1 CGVEFKYEQYF TGCGGCGTGGAATTTAAATACGAGCAGTACTTC
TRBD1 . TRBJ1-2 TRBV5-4 CASSFKTGEFDGYTF TGTGCCAGCAGCTTCAAGACAGGGGAATTCGATGGCTACACCTTC
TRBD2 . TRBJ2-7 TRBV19 CASRPPSSGSSYEQYF TGTGCCAGTAGACCCCCCTCTAGCGGGAGCTCCTACGAGCAGTACTTC
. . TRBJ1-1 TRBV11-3 CASSFGGWNTEAFF TGTGCCAGCAGCTTCGGGGGGTGGAACACTGAAGCTTTCTTT
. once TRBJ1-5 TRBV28 CASSGGGVEQPQHF TGTGCCAGCAGTGGAGGAGGGGTGGAACAGCCCCAGCATTTT
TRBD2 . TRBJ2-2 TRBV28 CASSPSGRGASDTGELFF TGTGCCAGCAGTCCCTCGGGGCGGGGGGCGAGCGACACCGGGGAGCTGTTTTTT
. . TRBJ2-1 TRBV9 CASSVVRDSYNEQFF TGTGCCAGCAGCGTAGTGCGGGATTCCTACAATGAGCAGTTCTTC
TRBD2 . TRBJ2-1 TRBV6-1 CASSELLAEYNEQFF TGTGCCAGCAGCGAATTACTAGCGGAGTACAATGAGCAGTTCTTC
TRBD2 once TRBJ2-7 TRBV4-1 CASSHLLAGVPYEQYF TGCGCCAGCAGCCACCTACTAGCGGGGGTACCCTACGAGCAGTACTTC
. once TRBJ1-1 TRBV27 CASSLYGGTEAFF TGTGCCAGCAGTTTATACGGCGGGACTGAAGCTTTCTTT
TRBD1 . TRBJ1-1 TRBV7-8 CASSPQGRSEAFF TGTGCCAGCAGCCCACAGGGGAGGTCTGAAGCTTTCTTT
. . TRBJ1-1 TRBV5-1 CASSQTGPVDTEAFF TGCGCCAGCAGCCAGACAGGCCCTGTGGACACTGAAGCTTTCTTT
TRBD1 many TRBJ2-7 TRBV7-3 CASSSTGGTSEQYF TGTGCCAGCAGCTCGACAGGGGGTACCTCCGAGCAGTACTTC
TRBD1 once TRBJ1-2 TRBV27 CASSLDQTGRGYTF TGTGCCAGCAGTTTAGACCAGACAGGGAGGGGCTACACCTTC
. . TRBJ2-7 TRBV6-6 CASSYESSYEQYF TGTGCCAGCAGTTACGAGAGCTCCTACGAGCAGTACTTC
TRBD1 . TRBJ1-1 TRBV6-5 CASRVGQGSTEAFF TGTGCCAGCAGAGTCGGACAGGGCAGTACTGAAGCTTTCTTT
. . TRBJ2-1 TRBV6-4 CASSVTGEPYNEQFF TGTGCCAGCAGCGTCACGGGGGAACCGTACAATGAGCAGTTCTTC
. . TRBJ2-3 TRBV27 CASSPPLGRVTDTQYF TGTGCCAGCAGTCCCCCCCTGGGCCGTGTCACAGATACGCAGTATTTT
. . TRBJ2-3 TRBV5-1 CASSLVGATDTQYF TGCGCCAGCAGCTTGGTTGGGGCCACAGATACGCAGTATTTT
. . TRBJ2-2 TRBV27 CASSLTGPGELFF TGTGCCAGCAGTTTAACTGGTCCCGGGGAGCTGTTTTTT
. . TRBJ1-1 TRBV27 CASRGQTEAFF TGTGCCAGCCGTGGGCAAACTGAAGCTTTCTTT
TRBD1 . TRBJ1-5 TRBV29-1 CSVGGQGDVQPQHF TGCAGCGTGGGGGGACAGGGCGATGTTCAGCCCCAGCATTTT
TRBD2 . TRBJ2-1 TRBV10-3 CATLSGTRIEQFF TGTGCCACCCTATCCGGGACTAGAATTGAGCAGTTCTTC
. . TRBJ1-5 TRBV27 CASSFPNQPQHF TGTGCCAGCAGTTTCCCAAATCAGCCCCAGCATTTT
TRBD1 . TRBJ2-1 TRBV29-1 CSVGGGGFNEQFF TGCAGCGTTGGAGGGGGCGGTTTCAATGAGCAGTTCTTC
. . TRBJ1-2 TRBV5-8 CASSLDLTYGYTF TGTGCCAGCAGCTTGGACCTCACATATGGCTACACCTTC
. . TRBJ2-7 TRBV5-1 CASSLNIASYEQYF TGCGCCAGCAGTTTAAATATCGCGAGCTACGAGCAGTACTTC
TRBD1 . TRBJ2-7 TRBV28 CASSYPGQPSSYEQYF TGTGCCAGCAGTTATCCGGGACAGCCATCTTCCTACGAGCAGTACTTC
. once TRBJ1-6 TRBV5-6 CASSFGQGNSPLHF TGTGCCAGCAGCTTTGGTCAGGGGAATTCACCCCTCCACTTT
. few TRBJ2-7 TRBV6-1 CASSPGGEYEQYF TGTGCCAGCAGCCCCGGAGGGGAGTACGAGCAGTACTTC
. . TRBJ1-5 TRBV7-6 CASSLGNEGSNQPQHF TGTGCCAGCAGCTTAGGCAATGAGGGTAGCAATCAGCCCCAGCATTTT
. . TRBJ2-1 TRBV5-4 CASSLVGASYNEQFF TGTGCCAGCAGCTTGGTCGGAGCGTCCTACAATGAGCAGTTCTTC
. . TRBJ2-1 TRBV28 CASSLALAPSNEQFF TGTGCCAGCAGTTTGGCACTAGCCCCTTCCAATGAGCAGTTCTTC
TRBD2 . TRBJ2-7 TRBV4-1 CASSLGTSGLRYF TGCGCCAGCAGCCTAGGGACTAGCGGCCTGCGGTACTTC
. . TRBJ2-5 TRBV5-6 CASSFILEEETQYF TGTGCCAGCAGCTTTATTTTGGAGGAAGAGACCCAGTACTTC
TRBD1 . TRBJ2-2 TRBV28 CASRQGQGVTGELFF TGTGCCAGCAGACAAGGACAGGGTGTCACCGGGGAGCTGTTTTTT
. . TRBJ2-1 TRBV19 CASSNTYQRNEQFF TGTGCCAGTAGTAATACTTACCAACGCAATGAGCAGTTCTTC
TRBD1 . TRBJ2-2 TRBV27 CASSSGTGGNTGELFF TGTGCCAGCAGTTCCGGGACAGGGGGGAACACCGGGGAGCTGTTTTTT
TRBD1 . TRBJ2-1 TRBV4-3 CASSQDSGTGSNEQFF TGCGCCAGCAGCCAAGACTCCGGGACAGGGTCCAATGAGCAGTTCTTC
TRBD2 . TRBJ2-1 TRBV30 CAISGIRYNEQFF TGTGCCATAAGCGGGATCCGCTACAATGAGCAGTTCTTC
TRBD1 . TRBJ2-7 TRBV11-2 CASSMDRELYEQYF TGTGCCAGCAGCATGGACAGGGAATTGTACGAGCAGTACTTC
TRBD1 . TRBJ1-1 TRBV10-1 CASGEKGQGRSEAFF TGCGCCAGCGGAGAGAAGGGACAGGGTCGATCTGAAGCTTTCTTT
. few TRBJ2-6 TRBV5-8 CASSFQGHGANVLTF TGTGCCAGCAGCTTCCAGGGTCATGGGGCCAACGTCCTGACTTTC
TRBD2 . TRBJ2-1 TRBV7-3 CASSLGLAASHEQFF TGTGCCAGCAGCTTAGGACTAGCGGCTTCCCATGAGCAGTTCTTC
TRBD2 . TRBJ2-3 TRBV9 CASSARFTSGESTDTQYF TGTGCCAGCAGCGCACGATTCACTAGCGGGGAAAGCACAGATACGCAGTATTTT
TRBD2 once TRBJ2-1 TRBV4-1 CASSHQSTSGRNEQFF TGCGCCAGCAGCCACCAGAGCACTAGCGGGAGAAATGAGCAGTTCTTC
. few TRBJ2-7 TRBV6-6 CASSYSRPDYEQYF TGTGCCAGCAGTTACTCGAGGCCGGACTACGAGCAGTACTTC
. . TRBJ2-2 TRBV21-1 CASIIDRGETGELFF TGTGCCAGCATCATCGACAGGGGAGAGACCGGGGAGCTGTTTTTT
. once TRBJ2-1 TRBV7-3 CASSQDTFSEQFF TGTGCCAGCAGCCAAGACACTTTCAGTGAGCAGTTCTTC
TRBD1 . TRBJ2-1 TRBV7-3 CASSLEDRGITYNEQFF TGTGCCAGCAGCCTCGAGGACAGGGGAATTACCTACAATGAGCAGTTCTTC
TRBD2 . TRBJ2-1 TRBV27 CASSLAGVNNEQFF TGTGCCAGCAGTTTAGCGGGGGTAAACAATGAGCAGTTCTTC
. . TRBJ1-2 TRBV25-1 CASTGGEEWGYTF TGTGCCAGCACGGGGGGCGAGGAGTGGGGCTACACCTTC
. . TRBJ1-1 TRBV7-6 CASSGRQGDTEAFF TGTGCCAGCAGCGGCAGGCAAGGCGACACTGAAGCTTTCTTT
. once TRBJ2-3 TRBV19 CASSISYTFSDTQYF TGTGCCAGTAGTATAAGTTACACATTTTCGGATACGCAGTATTTT
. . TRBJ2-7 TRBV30 CAWSPQGYEQYF TGTGCCTGGAGTCCTCAGGGGTACGAGCAGTACTTC